The 24 T cell receptor beta chains below come from one sample, sequenced in a study of T cell responses to AZD1222 COVID-19 vaccine. The method was immunoSEQ multiplex PCR; TCRdb's version includes in-frame clones alone and lacks a portion of them. The sample consists of over 120,000 clones, 80% to 95% of them appearing once. Sequenced here: peripheral blood, sampled on day 0 of AZD1222 vaccination. The receptor set was obtained from an adult in good health.

The chain links TRBV28 to TRBJ2-4, with 7 bases aligning to TRBD1. Looked up from germline, CDR1 is MDHEN and CDR2 is SYDVKM. CDR3 length: 14 amino acids. The trim removed 3 bases at V and 9 bases at J, leaving 8 bases unmatched. The CDR3 sequence is CASSFSSHRGIQYF. In nucleotides, the CDR3 is TGTGCCAGCAGTTTCTCCTCCCACAGGGGCATTCAGTACTTC.

Here the CDR3 DNA reads TGTGCCAGCAGTATACCGGGACTTCCCCACGAGCAGTACTTC. It translates to CASSIPGLPHEQYF. The rearrangement uses TRBV2 and TRBJ2-7, with D possibly matching TRBD2 (6 bases). The CDR3 is 14 amino acids. CDR1 and CDR2 from the germline V gene are SNHLY and FYNNEI. Trimming stripped 5 bases from V and 5 bases from J, with 16 bases between. Combining the CDR3 with reference TRBV2 and TRBJ2-7 gives the whole variable domain EPEVTQTPSHQVTQMGQEVILRCVPISNHLYFYWYRQILGQKVEFLVSFYNNEISEKSEIFDDQFSVERPDGSNFTLKIRSTKLEDSAMYFCASSIPGLPHEQYFGPGTRLTVT.

The V gene is TRBV9, the J gene TRBJ1-3; 9 nucleotides align to TRBD1. CDR3 length: 17 residues. The germline gives CDR1 SGDLS, CDR2 YYNGEE. J lost 0 bases, V lost 0 bases, and 4 bases had no gene match. The CDR3: CASSVDGTGSSGNTIYF. Written as DNA, the CDR3 is TGTGCCAGCAGCGTAGATGGGACAGGGAGCTCTGGAAACACCATATATTTT.

V usage is TRBV10-3 and J usage is TRBJ1-6, with 8 bases matching TRBD1. The V gene end was trimmed by 4 bases and the J gene end by 10 bases; junction bases not matched to a gene: 3. There are 13 residues in the CDR3. CDR1 is ENHRY and CDR2 is SYGVKD in the germline V gene. CDR3 sequence (DNA): TGTGCCATCAGTGCAGGGGGCGAATCACCCCTCCACTTT. It encodes CAISAGGESPLHF.

This clone was observed a single time. An end of the junction differs from the germline gene, which may be a read error. V usage is TRBV5-6 and J usage is TRBJ1-4, with no clear D. In germline, CDR1 is SGHDT, CDR2 YYEEEE. This CDR3 spans 14 amino acids. CDR3: CASSLDGPNEKLFF. CDR3 nucleotides: TGTGCCAGCAGTTTGGACGGACCAAATGAAAAACTGTTTTTT.

V and J are TRBV9 and TRBJ2-7, with 7 nucleotides matching TRBD2. Germline CDR1 is SGDLS and CDR2 is YYNGEE. The V segment lost 0 bases and the J segment 2 bases; nucleotides outside the gene matches: 2. The CDR3 has 14 amino acids. The CDR3 protein is CASSVGGRAYEQYF. In DNA, the CDR3 is TGTGCCAGCAGCGTAGGTGGGAGGGCCTACGAGCAGTACTTC.

V is TRBV7-9 and J is TRBJ2-3; 10 nucleotides line up with TRBD2. Germline assignment: CDR1 SEHNR and CDR2 FQNEAQ (reference sequence). CDR3 length equals 17 residues. Trimming cost V 0 bases and J 2 bases; bases outside gene matches: 5. CDR3 bases: TGTGCCAGCAGCTTAGCCGTACTAGCGGGGATCACAGATACGCAGTATTTT. This translates into CASSLAVLAGITDTQYF.

The rearrangement links TRBV5-1 to TRBJ1-6; D unclear. The CDR3 has 14 amino acids. V was cut by 4 bases and J by 5 bases, with 10 bases left in between. Germline assignment: CDR1 SGHRS and CDR2 YFSETQ. CDR3 DNA: TGCGCCAGCAGCCCCCGGGAACATAATTCACCCCTCCACTTT. Encoded protein: CASSPREHNSPLHF.

The chain has TRBV11-2 and TRBJ2-6; TRBD1 matches at 7 bases. The germline CDR1 and CDR2 sequences are SGHAT and FQNNGV. J lost 3 bases, V lost 3 bases, and 2 bases had no gene match. This CDR3 region has 15 residues. The CDR3 loop reads CASSLRGHGANVLTF. The DNA of the CDR3 is TGTGCCAGCAGCTTGAGGGGGCATGGGGCCAACGTCCTGACTTTC.

The chain employs TRBV2 and TRBJ2-2, with a weak D call TRBD2 (5 bases). The CDR3 is 16 amino acids. Germline V gene lookup returns CDR1 SNHLY and CDR2 FYNNEI. With 0 bases removed from V and 2 bases from J, the gap between germline ends came to 10 bases. The DNA of the CDR3 is TGTGCCAGCAGTGAAGCTCCCCCGGGAAACACCGGGGAGCTGTTTTTT. It codes for CASSEAPPGNTGELFF.

This clone was detected only a few times. The chain uses TRBV10-3 and TRBJ2-1, with TRBD1 as a possible D gene (6 bases). Germline V gene lookup returns CDR1 ENHRY and CDR2 SYGVKD. CDR3 length: 17 residues. V was cut by 5 bases and J by 7 bases, with 24 bases left in between. The CDR3 sequence is CAISLTGQRQGSNEQFF. CDR3 coding DNA: TGTGCCATCAGTTTAACCGGACAGCGCCAGGGGAGTAATGAGCAGTTCTTC.

The chain is built from TRBV10-3 and TRBJ1-5; tentative D call: TRBD1 (5 bases). Germline values: CDR1 ENHRY, CDR2 SYGVKD. The length of the CDR3 is 13 residues. Trimming left V 4 bases short and J 6 bases short, with 10 bases between. DNA for the CDR3: TGTGCCATCAGTGGCGACAGTAGTCAGCCCCAGCATTTT. Encoded protein: CAISGDSSQPQHF.

This clone was counted only a few times. The chain carries TRBV4-1 and TRBJ1-4; 7 nucleotides match TRBD1. CDR1 is MGHRA and CDR2 is YSYEKL in the germline V gene. The J segment lost 4 bases and the V segment lost 0 bases, leaving 8 bases of the junction unmatched. This CDR3 spans 17 amino acids. CDR3 nucleotide sequence: TGCGCCAGCAGCCAAGACAGGGGGGTTCAGCGTAATGAAAAACTGTTTTTT. It is translated as CASSQDRGVQRNEKLFF.

This chain uses TRBV5-1 with TRBJ1-1; D perhaps matches TRBD1 (6 bases). V gave up 1 base and J gave up 1 base, with 8 bases separating them. From germline, CDR1 is SGHRS and CDR2 YFSETQ. The CDR3 is 14 residues long. The CDR3 coding sequence is TGCGCCAGCAGCTTGACAGGGTCGAACACTGAAGCTTTCTTT. Translated, it gives CASSLTGSNTEAFF.

V is TRBV27 and J is TRBJ1-2; 9 bases fit TRBD1. Germline values: CDR1 MNHEY, CDR2 SMNVEV (reference sequence). V dropped 3 bases and J dropped 8; count of bases not matched to a gene: 10. This CDR3 has 15 amino acids. The CDR3: CASSFTGGAPEGYTF. The CDR3, as DNA: TGTGCCAGCAGTTTTACAGGGGGCGCCCCGGAGGGCTACACCTTC.

J is TRBJ2-5 and V is TRBV6-5; TRBD2 matches 11 bases. V was pared by 5 bases and J by 5 bases, with 7 bases of the junction left unmatched. Germline V CDR1 and CDR2: MNHEY, SVGAGI. This CDR3 spans 15 amino acids. CDR3 DNA: TGTGCCAGCAGTCCTACTAGCGGGAGATCTGAGACCCAGTACTTC. Translated: CASSPTSGRSETQYF.

The chain uses TRBV18 and TRBJ2-7; 15 positions match TRBD2. Germline-derived CDR1 and CDR2 are KGHSH and LQKENI. The CDR3 is 17 amino acids. V dropped 3 bases and J dropped 2; count of bases not matched to a gene: 5. For the CDR3, the DNA is TGTGCCAGCTCACCTCGGACTAGCGGGAGGGGTCCCTACGAGCAGTACTTC. Its translation: CASSPRTSGRGPYEQYF.

In this sample, this clone turned up once. The rearrangement links TRBV9 to TRBJ2-2; unclear D gene. With 0 bases removed from V and 5 bases from J, the gap between germline ends came to 14 bases. Germline lookup yields CDR1 SGDLS and CDR2 YYNGEE. The CDR3 has 16 amino acids. The CDR3 DNA reads TGTGCCAGCAGCGTAGGGGTAGGATGGAAGACCGGGGAGCTGTTTTTT. Amino acid sequence: CASSVGVGWKTGELFF.

The chain joins TRBV3-1 (or the pseudogene TRBV3-2) to TRBJ2-1, with a possible D match to TRBD1 (6 bases). V was pared by 4 bases and J by 9 bases, with 22 bases between. The CDR3 consists of 16 residues. The germline CDR1 and CDR2 sequences are LGHDT and YNNKEL (reference sequence). This CDR3 reads CASSLGARGPPGEQFF. The CDR3 nucleotides are TGTGCCAGCAGCCTGGGGGCGAGAGGGCCGCCGGGTGAGCAGTTCTTC.

The chain recombines TRBV30 with TRBJ1-2; 8 nucleotides agree with TRBD1. Trimming at V came to 2 bases and at J to 4 bases, leaving 9 bases not matched to a gene. Germline CDR1 GTSNPN, CDR2 SVGIG (reference sequence). The CDR3 covers 15 residues. The CDR3 spells CAWSRGTGKPYGYTF. CDR3 DNA sequence: TGTGCCTGGAGTAGGGGGACAGGCAAACCCTATGGCTACACCTTC.

V and J are TRBV18 and TRBJ1-1; maybe TRBD1 (5 bases). Germline loops: CDR1 KGHSH, CDR2 LQKENI. The CDR3 extends over 16 amino acids. V shed 1 base and J shed 0 bases, with 12 bases lying between them. In DNA form, the CDR3 reads TGTGCCAGCTCACCACTCGGGGGGAGAATGAACACTGAAGCTTTCTTT. This sequence encodes CASSPLGGRMNTEAFF.

The chain joins TRBV10-1 to TRBJ2-1; 7 positions match TRBD1. This CDR3 contains 14 residues. From germline, CDR1 is WNHNN and CDR2 SYGVQD (reference sequence). Trimming at V came to 6 bases and at J to 1 base, leaving 3 bases not matched to a gene. CDR3 nucleotides: TGCGCCAGCAGCCCGACAGGGTCCTACAATGAGCAGTTCTTC. Translated, it gives CASSPTGSYNEQFF.

CDR3 protein: CSAGLGNTEAFF. CDR3 coding DNA: TGCAGCGCCGGGTTGGGAAACACTGAAGCTTTCTTT. The chain couples TRBV29-1 to TRBJ1-1; D not certain. V lost 7 bases to trimming and J lost 2 bases, with 11 bases between them. This CDR3 has 12 residues. The germline V gene encodes CDR1 SQVTM and CDR2 ANQGSEA.

This chain joins TRBV24-1 and TRBJ2-2; no clear D gene. This CDR3 is built from 15 residues. Trimming took off 0 bases at V and 3 bases at J, with 7 bases between the two ends. Germline V lookup: CDR1 KGHDR, CDR2 SFDVKD. The DNA of the CDR3 is TGTGCCACCAGTGATTTGAACAGTTACACCGGGGAGCTGTTTTTT. Its translation is CATSDLNSYTGELFF.